The rows below give T cell receptor beta chains drawn from one sample of a study of shared clonotypes between healthy human individuals. The protocol was immunoSEQ multiplex PCR, while the TCRdb copy is restricted to in-frame clones and leaves out a portion. The table lists more than 1.2 million clones, approximately 98.5% of them singletons. Sequencing input: naive CD4+ T cells sorted from blood. These receptors were obtained from a man aged 25-40 years in good health. CDR3s include the opening cysteine and the closing phenylalanine or tryptophan. A D gene is named only where the DNA matches it firmly. Clone size is not always given. Where it is, it says once, few, many or a class for expanded clones.

TRBJ2-1,-,-,TRBV10-2,CASKVGGGPHNEQFF,TGCGCCAGCAAGGTGGGGGGTGGTCCACACAATGAGCAGTTCTTC
TRBJ2-3,-,-,TRBV4-1,CASSLAGTDTQYF,TGCGCCAGCAGCCTCGCGGGCACAGATACGCAGTATTTT
TRBJ2-7,-,-,TRBV7-2,CASSPRRTYEQYF,TGTGCCAGCAGCCCTAGGAGAACCTACGAGCAGTACTTC
TRBJ2-4,-,-,TRBV2,CASRRTGTGKNIQYF,TGTGCCAGCAGACGAACAGGGACCGGTAAAAACATTCAGTACTTC
TRBJ2-7,TRBD2,-,TRBV18,CASSRLAGGGEQYF,TGTGCCAGCTCACGACTGGCGGGAGGAGGGGAGCAGTACTTC
TRBJ2-2,-,-,TRBV5-1,CASSNRGPGNTGELFF,TGCGCCAGCAGCAACAGAGGGCCGGGGAACACCGGGGAGCTGTTTTTT
TRBJ1-2,TRBD1,once,TRBV18,CASSPQGTGDGYTF,TGTGCCAGCTCACCACAGGGGACAGGGGATGGCTACACCTTC
TRBJ1-1,-,-,TRBV7-3,CASSLHREGTEAFF,TGTGCCAGCAGCCTCCACAGGGAAGGAACTGAAGCTTTCTTT
TRBJ2-1,-,-,TRBV18,CASSPENNEQFF,TGTGCCAGCTCACCGGAAAACAATGAGCAGTTCTTC
TRBJ1-5,TRBD1,-,TRBV5-4,CASSLGQGFNQPQHF,TGTGCCAGCAGCCTAGGACAGGGCTTTAATCAGCCCCAGCATTTT
TRBJ2-1,-,-,TRBV29-1,CSVLRAYSDNEQFF,TGCAGCGTTCTCCGGGCCTATTCTGACAATGAGCAGTTCTTC
TRBJ2-2,-,-,TRBV7-6,CASSLGGLVRGELFF,TGTGCCAGCAGCTTAGGGGGCCTTGTTCGCGGGGAGCTGTTTTTT
TRBJ2-7,TRBD1,-,TRBV4-3,CASSVSDRGIYEQYF,TGCGCCAGCAGCGTTTCGGACAGGGGGATTTACGAGCAGTACTTC
TRBJ2-1,TRBD1,once,TRBV6-1,CASESGTALYNEQFF,TGTGCCAGCGAATCCGGGACAGCCCTCTACAATGAGCAGTTCTTC
TRBJ1-2,-,-,TRBV30,CAWSQRVPIYGYTF,TGTGCCTGGAGTCAGAGGGTCCCTATTTATGGCTACACCTTC
TRBJ2-2,-,-,TRBV7-9,CASNLGGNTGELFF,TGTGCCAGCAATCTAGGGGGGAACACCGGGGAGCTGTTTTTT
TRBJ2-7,-,-,TRBV6-1,CASSDRRDGNYEQYF,TGTGCCAGCAGTGATCGCCGGGACGGGAACTACGAGCAGTACTTC
TRBJ2-3,-,-,TRBV9,CASSPRGGASTDTQYF,TGTGCCAGCAGCCCGAGGGGCGGAGCTAGCACAGATACGCAGTATTTT
TRBJ2-1,-,-,TRBV5-1,CASSFPGPYNEQFF,TGCGCCAGCAGCTTCCCGGGACCGTACAATGAGCAGTTCTTC
TRBJ2-5,-,-,TRBV5-1,CASSLRTDQETQYF,TGCGCCAGCAGCCTGAGGACGGATCAAGAGACCCAGTACTTC
TRBJ1-1,-,once,TRBV14,CASSLRGFTEAFF,TGTGCCAGCAGCCTTCGCGGGTTCACTGAAGCTTTCTTT
TRBJ2-7,-,-,TRBV5-6,CASSLEAGTYEQYF,TGTGCCAGCAGCTTGGAGGCGGGCACCTACGAGCAGTACTTC
TRBJ1-2,-,-,TRBV7-6,CASSLAGDSSNYGYTF,TGTGCCAGCAGCTTAGCGGGAGACAGCTCTAACTATGGCTACACCTTC
TRBJ2-5,-,-,TRBV7-9,CASSLGAYQETQYF,TGTGCCAGCAGCTTAGGGGCTTATCAAGAGACCCAGTACTTC
TRBJ1-1,-,-,TRBV19,CASSIDWGGNTEAFF,TGTGCCAGTAGTATAGATTGGGGCGGCAACACTGAAGCTTTCTTT
TRBJ1-4,-,-,TRBV5-4,CASSRAGVEKLFF,TGTGCCAGCAGCCGGGCAGGGGTTGAAAAACTGTTTTTT
TRBJ2-1,-,once,TRBV4-1,CASSRIEAGSYNEQFF,TGCGCCAGCAGCCGCATAGAGGCGGGGTCCTACAATGAGCAGTTCTTC
TRBJ1-4,-,-,TRBV6-5,CASRPNTGVNEKLFF,TGTGCCAGCAGACCCAACACAGGAGTTAATGAAAAACTGTTTTTT
TRBJ1-2,-,-,TRBV9,CASSSRGAYGYTF,TGTGCCAGCAGCAGCCGGGGGGCGTATGGCTACACCTTC
TRBJ2-5,-,once,TRBV6-5,CASSTPGGETQYF,TGTGCCAGCAGTACCCCTGGTGGAGAGACCCAGTACTTC
TRBJ2-7,-,-,TRBV11-2,CASRGLRGSDSYEQYF,TGTGCCAGCAGGGGACTTAGAGGTAGCGACTCCTACGAGCAGTACTTC
TRBJ1-4,-,-,TRBV10-3,CAIRAVLGDEKLFF,TGTGCCATCAGGGCCGTCCTGGGGGATGAAAAACTGTTTTTT
TRBJ1-1,-,-,TRBV18,CASSPISGARGNTEAFF,TGTGCCAGCTCACCAATAAGCGGAGCCAGGGGAAACACTGAAGCTTTCTTT
TRBJ1-1,TRBD1,-,TRBV4-1,CASGPPAQGARGMNTEAFF,TGCGCCAGCGGACCGCCGGCGCAGGGGGCGAGGGGAATGAACACTGAAGCTTTCTTT
TRBJ2-2,-,-,TRBV11-2,CASSRFRAGARELFF,TGTGCCAGCAGCCGTTTTAGGGCAGGGGCAAGGGAGCTGTTTTTT
TRBJ2-5,TRBD1,-,TRBV29-1,CSVERGGRWVAGNVNHQETQYF,TGCAGCGTTGAAAGAGGGGGCCGGTGGGTAGCCGGGAACGTAAACCACCAAGAGACCCAGTACTTC
TRBJ2-7,-,-,TRBV18,CASSPRTQNYEQYF,TGTGCCAGCTCACCACGGACACAGAATTACGAGCAGTACTTC
TRBJ2-1,TRBD1,-,TRBV14,CASSPRQGQRFF,TGTGCCAGCAGCCCTCGACAGGGCCAAAGATTCTTC
TRBJ2-5,TRBD2,-,TRBV5-4,CASSLKRGSKETQYF,TGTGCCAGCAGCTTGAAGCGGGGGAGTAAAGAGACCCAGTACTTC
TRBJ1-2,-,-,TRBV29-1,CSVVFTVWGRRGYTF,TGCAGCGTTGTTTTTACAGTTTGGGGGCGCCGGGGCTACACCTTC
TRBJ1-2,TRBD1,-,TRBV15,CATSRSGQGNGYTF,TGTGCCACCAGCAGATCTGGACAGGGGAATGGCTACACCTTC
TRBJ2-7,-,-,TRBV28,CASSSGGTTPYEQYF,TGTGCCAGCAGCTCCGGGGGGACAACTCCCTACGAGCAGTACTTC
TRBJ2-1,-,-,TRBV7-2,CASSSNVLDEQFF,TGTGCCAGCAGCTCGAATGTTCTCGATGAGCAGTTCTTC
TRBJ2-7,-,-,TRBV4-3,CASSQDHTSYEQYF,TGCGCCAGCAGCCAAGATCATACTTCTTACGAGCAGTACTTC
TRBJ1-2,TRBD1,-,TRBV5-6,CASSIDRGLGYTF,TGTGCCAGCAGCATAGACAGGGGGCTTGGCTACACCTTC
TRBJ1-3,-,-,TRBV30,CAWSYTGGNTIYF,TGTGCCTGGAGTTACACAGGAGGAAACACCATATATTTT
TRBJ2-2,-,-,TRBV28,CATRDLNTGELFF,TGTGCCACCAGGGACCTAAACACCGGGGAGCTGTTTTTT
TRBJ1-1,TRBD1,-,TRBV5-4,CASSGAGTANTEAFF,TGTGCCAGCAGCGGCGCCGGGACAGCGAACACTGAAGCTTTCTTT